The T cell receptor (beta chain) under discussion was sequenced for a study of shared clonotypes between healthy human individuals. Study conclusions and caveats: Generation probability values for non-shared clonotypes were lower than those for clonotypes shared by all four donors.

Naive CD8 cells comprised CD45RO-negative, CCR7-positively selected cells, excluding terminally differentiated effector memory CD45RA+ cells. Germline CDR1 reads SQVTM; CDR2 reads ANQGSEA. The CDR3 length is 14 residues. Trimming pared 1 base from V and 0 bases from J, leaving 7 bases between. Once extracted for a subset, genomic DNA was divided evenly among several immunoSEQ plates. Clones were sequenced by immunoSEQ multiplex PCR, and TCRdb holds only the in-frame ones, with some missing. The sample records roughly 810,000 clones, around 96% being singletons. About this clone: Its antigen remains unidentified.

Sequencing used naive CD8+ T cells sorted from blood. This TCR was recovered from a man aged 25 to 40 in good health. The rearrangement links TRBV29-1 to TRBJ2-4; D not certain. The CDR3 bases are TGCAGCGTTGAAGGCTTGACAGCCAAAAACATTCAGTACTTC. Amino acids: CSVEGLTAKNIQYF.